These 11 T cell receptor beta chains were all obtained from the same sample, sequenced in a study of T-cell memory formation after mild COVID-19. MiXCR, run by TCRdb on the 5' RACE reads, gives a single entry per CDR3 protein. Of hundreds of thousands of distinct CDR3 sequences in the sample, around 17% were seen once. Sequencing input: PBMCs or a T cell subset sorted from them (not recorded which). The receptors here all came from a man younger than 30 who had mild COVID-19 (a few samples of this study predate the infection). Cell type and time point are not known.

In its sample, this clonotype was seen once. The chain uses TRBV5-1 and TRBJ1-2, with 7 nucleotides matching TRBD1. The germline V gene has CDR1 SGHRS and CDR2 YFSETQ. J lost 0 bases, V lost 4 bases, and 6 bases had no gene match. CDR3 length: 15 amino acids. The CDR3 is CASSVGTDPNYGYTF. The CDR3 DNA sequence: TGCGCCAGCAGCGTAGGGACAGACCCTAACTATGGCTACACCTTC. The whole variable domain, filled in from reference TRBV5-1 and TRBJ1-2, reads KAGVTQTPRYLIKTRGQQVTLSCSPISGHRSVSWYQQTPGQGLQFLFEYFSETQRNKGNFPGRFSGRQFSNSRSEMNVSTLELGDSALYLCASSVGTDPNYGYTFGSGTRLTVV.

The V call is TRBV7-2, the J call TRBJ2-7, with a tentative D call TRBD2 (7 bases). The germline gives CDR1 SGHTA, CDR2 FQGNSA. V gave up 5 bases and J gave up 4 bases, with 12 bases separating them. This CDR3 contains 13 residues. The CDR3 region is CASSRGGRYEQYF. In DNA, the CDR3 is TGTGCCAGCAGCAGGGGGGGCCGGTACGAGCAGTACTTC.

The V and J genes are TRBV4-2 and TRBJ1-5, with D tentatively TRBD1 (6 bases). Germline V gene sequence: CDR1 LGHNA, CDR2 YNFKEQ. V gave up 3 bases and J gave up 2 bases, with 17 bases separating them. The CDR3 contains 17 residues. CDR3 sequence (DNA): TGTGCCAGCAGCCACCCCCCAGGGGACGGTGGCAATCAGCCCCAGCATTTT. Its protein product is CASSHPPGDGGNQPQHF.

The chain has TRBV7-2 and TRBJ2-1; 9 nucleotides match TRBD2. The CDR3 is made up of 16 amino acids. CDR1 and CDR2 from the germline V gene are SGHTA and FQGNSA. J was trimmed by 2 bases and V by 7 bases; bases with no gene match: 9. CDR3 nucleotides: TGTGCCAGCACCCATCGTCAGCGGGGGGCCTACAATGAGCAGTTCTTC. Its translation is CASTHRQRGAYNEQFF.

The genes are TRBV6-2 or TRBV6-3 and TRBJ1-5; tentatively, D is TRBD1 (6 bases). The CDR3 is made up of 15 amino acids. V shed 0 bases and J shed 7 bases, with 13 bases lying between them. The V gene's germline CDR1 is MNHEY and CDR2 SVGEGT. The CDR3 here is CASSYSGGRVQPQHF. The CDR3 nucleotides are TGTGCCAGCAGTTACTCTGGGGGGCGAGTACAGCCCCAGCATTTT.

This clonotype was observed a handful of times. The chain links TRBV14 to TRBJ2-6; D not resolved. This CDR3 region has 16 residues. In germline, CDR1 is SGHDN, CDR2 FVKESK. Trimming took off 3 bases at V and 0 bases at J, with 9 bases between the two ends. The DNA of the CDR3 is TGTGCCAGCAGCCAGAAACAAAGCTCTGGGGCCAACGTCCTGACTTTC. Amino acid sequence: CASSQKQSSGANVLTF.

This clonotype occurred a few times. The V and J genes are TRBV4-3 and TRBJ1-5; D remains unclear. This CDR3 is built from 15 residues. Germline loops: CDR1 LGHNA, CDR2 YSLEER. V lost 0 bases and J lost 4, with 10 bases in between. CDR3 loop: CASSQEVMRNQPQHF. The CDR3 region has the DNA TGCGCCAGCAGCCAAGAGGTTATGCGGAATCAGCCCCAGCATTTT.

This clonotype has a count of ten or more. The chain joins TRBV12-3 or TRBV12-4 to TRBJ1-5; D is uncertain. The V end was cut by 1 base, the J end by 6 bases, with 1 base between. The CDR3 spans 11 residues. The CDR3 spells CASSLGQPQHF. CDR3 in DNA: TGTGCCAGCAGTTTAGGTCAGCCCCAGCATTTT.

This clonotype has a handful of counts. The CDR3 DNA sequence: TGCAGTGCTATTAAAGGTGAAGAGACCCAGTACTTC. Residues: CSAIKGEETQYF. V and J are TRBV20-1 and TRBJ2-5; D is ambiguous. The CDR3 contains 12 residues. V lost 4 bases and J lost 3, with 9 bases in between. In germline, CDR1 is DFQATT, CDR2 SNEGSKA (reference sequence).

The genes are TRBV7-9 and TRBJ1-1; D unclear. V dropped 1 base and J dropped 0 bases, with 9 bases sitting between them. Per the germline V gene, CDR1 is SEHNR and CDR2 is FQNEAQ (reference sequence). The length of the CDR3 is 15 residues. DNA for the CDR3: TGTGCCAGCAGCTTAGACGTTTCGCTGAACACTGAAGCTTTCTTT. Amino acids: CASSLDVSLNTEAFF.

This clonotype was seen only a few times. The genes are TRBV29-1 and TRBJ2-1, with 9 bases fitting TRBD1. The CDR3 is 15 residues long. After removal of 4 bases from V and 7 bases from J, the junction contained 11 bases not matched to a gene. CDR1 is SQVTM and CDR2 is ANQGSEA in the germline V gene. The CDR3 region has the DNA TGCAGCGTTGTAGGGATGAGGACAGGGGTGAATGAGCAGTTCTTC. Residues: CSVVGMRTGVNEQFF.